This T cell receptor (beta chain) was profiled in a study of early T cells in non-severe SARS-CoV-2 infection. CDR1 is SGHVS, CDR2 FQNEAQ, per germline. V gave up 6 bases and J gave up 2 bases; unmatched junction bases: 11. This CDR3 spans 16 amino acids. This clonotype was seen many times. Antigen specificity is unknown. Overall study findings and caveats: The matching step, a VDJdb search, favored anti-spike CD8 responses and missed private and CD4 specificities.

Unique molecular identifier tags were affixed to discrete cDNA molecules. TCRdb re-called the 5' RACE reads with MiXCR, one entry per CDR3 protein. The repertoire holds about 33,000 distinct CDR3 sequences, with around 7% as singletons. Sequences were obtained from whole blood. This TCR was sampled from an adult who was a healthcare worker with PCR-confirmed SARS-CoV-2 infection or an uninfected control (not recorded which). The J gene is TRBJ2-7, the V gene TRBV7-8, with 9 bases identical to TRBD2. DNA of the CDR3: TGTGCCAGCAGGGCTCACTTGCGGGAGGGGCCCTACGAGCAGTACTTC. Translated: CASRAHLREGPYEQYF. The entire variable domain, with the rest obtained from reference TRBV7-8 and TRBJ2-7, is as follows: GAGVSQSPRYKVAKRGQDVALRCDPISGHVSLFWYQQALGQGPEFLTYFQNEAQLDKSGLPSDRFFAERPEGSVSTLKIQRTQQEDSAVYLCASRAHLREGPYEQYFGPGTRLTVT.